This record covers a single T cell receptor beta chain. The antigen is not known. These data are taken from a study of cytomegalovirus exposure and HLA in healthy donors. For the study at large: Samples from HLA-typed donors yielded some 85 million unique TCRs in an early data release.

V shed 3 bases and J 13 bases; nucleotides not matched to a gene: 6. CDR1 SNHLY and CDR2 FYNNEI come from the germline V gene. This CDR3 region has 12 residues. Amplification used 60 Vbeta primers and 13 Jbeta primers. The repertoire was sequenced with immunoSEQ multiplex PCR; TCRdb's copy has only in-frame clones and lacks some. The table has approximately 140,000 clones, 79% seen once. Study conclusions and caveats: The study designated over 150 TCR beta chains cytomegalovirus-associated. The presence/absence work took it that sequencing depth was about the same across donors. In a later analysis, compared with equally common non-associated chains, HLA-associated beta chains were more expanded.

The genes are TRBV2 and TRBJ2-1; 7 bases are a match to TRBD2. Sequenced: PBMCs. This sequence originates from a man between 45 and 60 years old in good health and CMV-seropositive. The chain's CDR3 is CASSDESGTQFF. The CDR3 bases are TGTGCCAGCAGTGATGAGAGCGGGACTCAGTTCTTC.